The 30 T cell receptor beta chains listed next were all sequenced from one sample in a study of T cells after yellow fever vaccination. TCRdb redid the calling of the 5' RACE reads with MiXCR, one entry per CDR3 protein. This sample has about 350,000 distinct CDR3 sequences, with roughly 3.9% found just once. The sample here was PBMCs, taken 5 days after the yellow fever booster vaccination. These TCRs come from a man between 18 and 29 years old who received the YFV17D yellow fever vaccine.

This clonotype has a handful of counts. The chain joins TRBV6-5 to TRBJ1-6, with D unresolved. Trimming stripped 6 bases from V and 4 bases from J, with 7 bases between. The CDR3 has 13 amino acids. The germline CDR1 and CDR2 sequences are MNHEY and SVGAGI. The CDR3 loop is CASRPLYNSPLHF. The CDR3 bases are TGTGCCAGCAGGCCTCTGTATAATTCACCCCTCCACTTT.

This clonotype has just a few counts. The rearrangement uses TRBV4-1 and TRBJ2-3, with 7 bases fitting TRBD2. The V gene end was trimmed by 9 bases and the J gene end by 0 bases; junction bases not matched to a gene: 15. The germline V gene has CDR1 MGHRA and CDR2 YSYEKL. The CDR3 contains 17 residues. CDR3 DNA sequence: TGCGCCAGTAGATCCGGGGGGAGAGGAGAAAGCACAGATACGCAGTATTTT. Translating gives CASRSGGRGESTDTQYF.

This clonotype has more than one count but fewer than ten. This chain joins TRBV10-2 and TRBJ1-5; D may be TRBD1 (6 bases). Germline CDR1 is WSHSY and CDR2 is SAAADI. V was trimmed by 8 bases and J by 4 bases, leaving 12 bases between them. The CDR3 length is 13 residues. CDR3 region: CASRGQKNQPQHF. CDR3 DNA sequence: TGCGCCAGCCGTGGACAGAAAAATCAGCCCCAGCATTTT.

Notes on this clonotype: This may stem from a read error, because a much larger clone lies one nucleotide away. J is TRBJ2-1 and V is TRBV10-1, with 8 bases fitting TRBD2. This CDR3 is 14 amino acids long. J was trimmed by 10 bases and V by 8 bases; bases with no gene match: 13. The germline CDR1 and CDR2 sequences are WNHNN and SYGVQD (reference sequence). The CDR3 nucleotides read TGCGCCAGCGGCTCGGGGGGGTGCTTAGGGGAGCAGTTCTTC. It encodes CASGSGGCLGEQFF.

V is TRBV7-9 and J is TRBJ1-6, with TRBD1 matching over 10 bases. With 3 bases clipped from V and 10 bases from J, the junction kept 3 bases outside the gene matches. This CDR3 contains 14 residues. Germline V lookup: CDR1 SEHNR, CDR2 FQNEAQ (reference sequence). The CDR3 DNA reads TGTGCCAGCAGCTTTGCGACAGGGGGCTCACCCCTCCACTTT. It is translated as CASSFATGGSPLHF.

This clonotype was recorded a few times. The gene calls are TRBV27 and TRBJ1-3; 7 bases align to TRBD1. Looked up from germline, CDR1 is MNHEY and CDR2 is SMNVEV (reference sequence). The CDR3 is made up of 14 amino acids. The trim removed 7 bases at V and 2 bases at J, leaving 5 bases unmatched. The CDR3 bases are TGTGCCAGCAAGGCCAGGGGGACTGGAAACACCATATATTTT. This sequence encodes CASKARGTGNTIYF.

This clonotype was observed many times. An end of the junction differs from the germline gene, which may be a read error. As DNA, the CDR3 is TGTGCCAGCAGTTTAGCGGGTCGGAACACCGGGGAGCTGTTTTTT. Translating it yields CASSLAGRNTGELFF. The chain has TRBV7-9 and TRBJ2-2, with 7 bases matching TRBD2. The CDR3 covers 15 residues. Germline V lookup: CDR1 SEHNR, CDR2 FQNEAQ (reference sequence).

The chain joins TRBV10-3 to TRBJ2-7, with 7 bases lining up with TRBD2. Germline assignment: CDR1 ENHRY and CDR2 SYGVKD. The CDR3 sequence is 13 residues long. The CDR3 coding sequence is TGTGCGTCCGGGGCGGGGGAGTCCTACGAGCAGTACTTC. As protein: CASGAGESYEQYF.

V and J are TRBV7-9 and TRBJ1-6; 9 bases map to TRBD1. The CDR3 runs to 15 residues. CDR1 is SEHNR and CDR2 is FQNEAQ in the germline V gene (reference sequence). The V and J ends lost 5 bases and 7 bases, in that order; junction bases with no gene match: 6. CDR3 DNA: TGTGCCAGCAGCGCTACCGGGACAGGGAATTCACCCCTCCACTTT. It codes for CASSATGTGNSPLHF.

The chain combines TRBV7-9 with TRBJ1-4; 7 nucleotides match TRBD1. Trimming removed 6 bases from V and 4 bases from J; junction bases left unmatched: 5. This CDR3 has 14 amino acids. Germline loops: CDR1 SEHNR, CDR2 FQNEAQ (reference sequence). The CDR3, as DNA: TGTGCCAGCAGGACCGGGACAGTTAATGAAAAACTGTTTTTT. Amino acids: CASRTGTVNEKLFF.

This clonotype was found a few times. The genes are TRBV5-1 and TRBJ2-1, with TRBD2 identical over 9 bases. The junction had 15 bases not matched to a gene; V was cut back by 7 bases and J by 7 bases. Germline V gene sequence: CDR1 SGHRS, CDR2 YFSETQ. CDR3 length: 16 amino acids. CDR3 residues: CASRSFPGLAVNEQFF. CDR3 DNA: TGCGCCAGCCGGAGTTTCCCGGGACTAGCAGTGAATGAGCAGTTCTTC.

The chain joins TRBV5-1 to TRBJ1-1; D gene uncertain. CDR3 length: 15 amino acids. V dropped 4 bases and J dropped 0 bases, with 13 bases sitting between them. The germline gives CDR1 SGHRS, CDR2 YFSETQ. CDR3 DNA sequence: TGCGCCAGCAGCCGGGGTTACGGCGTGAACACTGAAGCTTTCTTT. This gives the protein CASSRGYGVNTEAFF.

A few counts support this clonotype. This chain joins TRBV5-1 and TRBJ2-7, with TRBD1 identical over 10 bases. The V and J ends lost 4 bases and 3 bases, in that order; junction bases with no gene match: 7. The CDR3 runs to 15 residues. From germline, CDR1 is SGHRS and CDR2 YFSETQ. The CDR3 protein is CASSPDGTGVYEQYV. The CDR3 DNA sequence: TGCGCCAGCAGCCCGGACGGGACAGGGGTCTACGAGCAGTACGTC.

This chain uses TRBV29-1 with TRBJ1-5; no clear D gene. This CDR3 is built from 19 residues. Germline-derived CDR1 and CDR2 are SQVTM and ANQGSEA. V was clipped by 4 bases and J by 3 bases, with 28 bases between them. In DNA form, the CDR3 reads TGCAGCGTTGTCTATCCTCCATTAAACGGAGGCGGGGACAATCAGCCCCAGCATTTT. This gives the protein CSVVYPPLNGGGDNQPQHF.

This chain uses TRBV20-1 with TRBJ2-5, with D perhaps matching TRBD1 (5 bases). Looked up from germline, CDR1 is DFQATT and CDR2 is SNEGSKA (reference sequence). This CDR3 region has 12 residues. The germline V and J ends were trimmed by 4 bases and 4 bases, with 10 bases remaining between them. CDR3 in amino acids: CSAIRQGETQYF. CDR3 coding DNA: TGCAGTGCTATTCGGCAGGGAGAGACCCAGTACTTC.

This clonotype was recorded a few times. This chain links TRBV9 with TRBJ1-3; the match to TRBD1 covers 7 bases. The trim removed 4 bases at V and 4 bases at J, leaving 8 bases unmatched. The CDR3 is 15 amino acids. Germline V gene lookup returns CDR1 SGDLS and CDR2 YYNGEE. CDR3 sequence reads: CASSPQGGSGNTIYF. Here the CDR3 DNA reads TGTGCCAGCAGCCCGCAAGGGGGCTCCGGAAACACCATATATTTT. The full variable domain, rest sourced from reference TRBV9 and TRBJ1-3, is DSGVTQTPKHLITATGQRVTLRCSPRSGDLSVYWYQQSLDQGLQFLIQYYNGEERAKGNILERFSAQQFPDLHSELNLSSLELGDSALYFCASSPQGGSGNTIYFGEGSWLTVV.

This clonotype was seen many times. This chain connects TRBV18 to TRBJ2-1; D may correspond to TRBD1 or TRBD2 (6 bases each). The CDR3 contains 16 residues. The germline V gene encodes CDR1 KGHSH and CDR2 LQKENI. The V and J ends lost 1 base and 8 bases respectively, with 18 bases between them. CDR3 protein: CASSPRQALGGHEQFF. The CDR3 DNA is TGTGCCAGCTCACCACGGCAGGCCCTGGGGGGCCATGAGCAGTTCTTC.

The chain recombines TRBV5-1 with TRBJ2-3; 11 bases match TRBD1. Germline V CDR1 and CDR2: SGHRS, YFSETQ. The CDR3 consists of 15 residues. Losses at the gene ends were 1 base for V and 5 bases for J; bases not matched to a gene: 3. CDR3 loop: CASSLRGTGGDTQYF. For the CDR3, the DNA is TGCGCCAGCAGCTTGAGGGGGACAGGGGGAGATACGCAGTATTTT.

This clonotype was observed a few times. The genes are TRBV5-5 and TRBJ2-1; 9 bases align to TRBD2. CDR3 length equals 18 residues. CDR1 and CDR2 (germline): SGHKS, YYEKEE (reference sequence). Germline trimming cut 4 bases from V and 1 base from J; bases unmatched to any gene: 12. The CDR3 here is CASSPRGSGGSSYNEQFF. The CDR3 nucleotides read TGTGCCAGCAGCCCCAGGGGTAGCGGGGGAAGTTCCTACAATGAGCAGTTCTTC.

This clonotype showed up many times. The chain carries TRBV20-1 and TRBJ1-2; D uncertain. The germline V gene encodes CDR1 DFQATT and CDR2 SNEGSKA (reference sequence). The CDR3 totals 15 residues. The germline V and J ends were trimmed by 0 bases and 4 bases, with 15 bases remaining between them. CDR3 residues: CSARDVGRYIYGYTF. CDR3 sequence (DNA): TGCAGTGCTAGAGATGTAGGCCGATACATCTATGGCTACACCTTC.

This clonotype turned up a few times. The V gene is TRBV6-6, the J gene TRBJ2-2, with a tentative D call TRBD1 (6 bases). In germline, CDR1 is MNHNY, CDR2 SVGAGI (reference sequence). The V and J ends lost 5 bases and 5 bases respectively, with 18 bases between them. The CDR3 covers 16 residues. The CDR3 coding sequence is TGTGCCAGCAGTCCCACCACAGGGTTCGGTACCGGGGAGCTGTTTTTT. It translates to CASSPTTGFGTGELFF.

Only a few counts were recorded for this clonotype. The chain uses TRBV4-3 and TRBJ2-2, with a possible D match to TRBD1 (6 bases). Germline assignment: CDR1 LGHNA and CDR2 YSLEER. The CDR3 contains 16 residues. Between the trimmed V and J ends, which lost 0 bases and 5 bases, there was a span of 13 bases. DNA for the CDR3: TGCGCCAGCAGCCAAGATTTGGGACACGAAACCGGGGAGCTGTTTTTT. Residues: CASSQDLGHETGELFF.

The chain has TRBV9 and TRBJ1-1; D not certain. Per germline, CDR1 SGDLS and CDR2 YYNGEE. Trimming cost V 4 bases and J 4 bases, with 11 bases left between them. The CDR3 has 13 amino acids. CDR3 region: CASSLRPLTEAFF. CDR3 in DNA: TGTGCCAGCAGCCTTCGACCTCTCACTGAAGCTTTCTTT.

In its sample, this clonotype was seen many times. The chain joins TRBV12-3 or TRBV12-4 to TRBJ2-3, with 9 bases identical to TRBD1. The CDR3 is 15 amino acids. J was trimmed by 2 bases and V by 6 bases; bases with no gene match: 6. Written as DNA, the CDR3 is TGTGCCAGCAGCCCCGGGACAGGGTTCACAGATACGCAGTATTTT. Its translation is CASSPGTGFTDTQYF.

This clonotype was counted many times. This chain joins TRBV7-3 and TRBJ1-1; 9 bases are shared with TRBD1. Trimming removed 8 bases from V and 1 base from J; junction bases left unmatched: 11. Germline CDR1 is SGHTA and CDR2 is FQGTGA. The CDR3 sequence is 16 residues long. The CDR3, as DNA: TGTGCCAGCGGCATTTTCGTGGGACAGGGGAACACTGAAGCTTTCTTT. It encodes CASGIFVGQGNTEAFF. The whole variable domain, remainder taken from reference TRBV7-3 and TRBJ1-1, is GAGVSQTPSNKVTEKGKYVELRCDPISGHTALYWYRQSLGQGPEFLIYFQGTGAADDSGLPNDRFFAVRPEGSVSTLKIQRTERGDSAVYLCASGIFVGQGNTEAFFGQGTRLTVV.

V gene TRBV6-1 combines with J gene TRBJ1-1; D might be TRBD1 (5 bases). Per germline, CDR1 MNHNS and CDR2 SASEGT. This CDR3 has 17 residues. The V and J ends lost 0 bases and 1 base respectively, with 15 bases between them. The CDR3 loop reads CASSEAAQQVGNTEAFF. The DNA for the CDR3 is TGTGCCAGCAGTGAAGCCGCCCAACAGGTGGGGAACACTGAAGCTTTCTTT.

The table lists this clonotype with many counts. The V call is TRBV5-6, the J call TRBJ1-2; D is unclear. The CDR3 spans 13 residues. V was trimmed by 1 base and J by 4 bases, leaving 8 bases between them. Germline values: CDR1 SGHDT, CDR2 YYEEEE. CDR3 sequence: CASSLIGIYGYTF. CDR3 in DNA: TGTGCCAGCAGCTTGATCGGGATCTATGGCTACACCTTC.

The rearrangement joins TRBV5-1 to TRBJ2-3; 15 nucleotides match TRBD2. Germline V gene sequence: CDR1 SGHRS, CDR2 YFSETQ. CDR3 length: 15 amino acids. The V segment lost 4 bases and the J segment 6 bases; nucleotides outside the gene matches: 3. Here the CDR3 reads CASSGTSGGFDTQYF. In nucleotides, the CDR3 is TGCGCCAGCAGCGGGACTAGCGGGGGGTTCGATACGCAGTATTTT.

The genes are TRBV6-2 or TRBV6-3 and TRBJ2-7; unclear D gene. This CDR3 spans 14 amino acids. The V and J ends lost 5 bases and 2 bases respectively, with 13 bases between them. Germline CDR1 is MNHEY and CDR2 is SVGEGT. CDR3 sequence: CASSIRSNPYEQYV. The CDR3 DNA reads TGTGCCAGCAGTATCCGATCGAACCCCTACGAGCAGTACGTC.

The sample holds a few counts of this clonotype. J is TRBJ2-1 and V is TRBV7-8; TRBD2 agrees at 16 bases. The CDR3 contains 17 residues. CDR1 and CDR2 (germline): SGHVS, FQNEAQ. Unmatched junction bases numbered 4, after V lost 4 bases and J lost 4 bases. The chain's CDR3 is CASSSGTSGGVYNEQFF. The CDR3 coding sequence is TGTGCCAGCAGCTCGGGGACTAGCGGGGGGGTATACAATGAGCAGTTCTTC.